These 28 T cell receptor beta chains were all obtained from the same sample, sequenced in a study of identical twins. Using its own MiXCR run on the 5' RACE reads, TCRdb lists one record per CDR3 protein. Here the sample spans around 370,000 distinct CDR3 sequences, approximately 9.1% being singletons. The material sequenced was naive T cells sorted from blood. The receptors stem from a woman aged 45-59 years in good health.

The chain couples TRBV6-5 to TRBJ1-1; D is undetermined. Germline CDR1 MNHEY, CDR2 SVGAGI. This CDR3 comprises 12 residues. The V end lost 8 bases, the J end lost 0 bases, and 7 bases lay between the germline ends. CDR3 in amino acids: CASRKVNTEAFF. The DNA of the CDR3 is TGTGCCAGCCGGAAAGTGAACACTGAAGCTTTCTTT.

The CDR3 DNA follows: TGTGCCATCAGTGGGGTTAGCGGAGAGTCCTACAATGAGCAGTTCTTC. Translating it yields CAISGVSGESYNEQFF. The V call is TRBV10-3, the J call TRBJ2-1; TRBD2 is a possible D gene (6 bases). This CDR3 has 16 residues. Looked up from germline, CDR1 is ENHRY and CDR2 is SYGVKD. Between the trimmed V and J ends, which lost 4 bases and 1 base, there was a span of 14 bases.

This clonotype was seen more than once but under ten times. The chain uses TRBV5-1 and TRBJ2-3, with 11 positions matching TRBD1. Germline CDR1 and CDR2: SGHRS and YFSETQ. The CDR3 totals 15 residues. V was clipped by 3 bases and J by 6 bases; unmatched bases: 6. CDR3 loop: CASSSFGQGADTQYF. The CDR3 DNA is TGCGCCAGCAGCTCCTTCGGACAGGGGGCTGATACGCAGTATTTT.

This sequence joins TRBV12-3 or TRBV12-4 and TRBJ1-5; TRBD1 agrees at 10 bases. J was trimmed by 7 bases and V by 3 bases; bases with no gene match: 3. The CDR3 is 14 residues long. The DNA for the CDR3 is TGTGCCAGCAGTTTCGACAGGGGGCGCCAGCCCCAGCATTTT. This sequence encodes CASSFDRGRQPQHF.

The CDR3: CATRLYGYTF. The CDR3 DNA is TGTGCCACCAGGCTCTATGGCTACACCTTC. The V gene is TRBV24-1, the J gene TRBJ1-2; no firm D call. Trimming removed 7 bases from V and 4 bases from J, with 3 bases in between. The CDR3 has 10 residues. CDR1 is KGHDR, CDR2 SFDVKD, per germline.

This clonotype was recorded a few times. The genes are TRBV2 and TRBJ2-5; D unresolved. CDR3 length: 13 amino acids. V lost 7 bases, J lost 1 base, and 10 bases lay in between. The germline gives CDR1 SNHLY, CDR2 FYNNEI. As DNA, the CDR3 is TGTGCCAGCATTCTCCGGGTCCAAGAGACCCAGTACTTC. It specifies CASILRVQETQYF.

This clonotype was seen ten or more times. CDR3 DNA sequence: TGTGCCAGCAACCAACCCCCGGTGAATGAGCAGTTCTTC. Protein: CASNQPPVNEQFF. The J gene is TRBJ2-1, the V gene TRBV2; D uncertain. Trimming stripped 7 bases from V and 7 bases from J, with 14 bases between. Looked up from germline, CDR1 is SNHLY and CDR2 is FYNNEI. The CDR3 consists of 13 residues.

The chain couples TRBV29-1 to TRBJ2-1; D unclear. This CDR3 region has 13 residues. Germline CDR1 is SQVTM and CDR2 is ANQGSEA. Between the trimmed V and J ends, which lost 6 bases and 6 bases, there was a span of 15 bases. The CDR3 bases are TGCAGCGTCGAACTCCCAGCTAGCAATGAGCAGTTCTTC. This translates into CSVELPASNEQFF.

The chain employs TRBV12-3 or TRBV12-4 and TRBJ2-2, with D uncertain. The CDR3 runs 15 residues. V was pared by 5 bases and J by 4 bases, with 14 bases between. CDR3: CASSPPGWGTGELFF. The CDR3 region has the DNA TGTGCCAGCAGTCCCCCCGGGTGGGGCACCGGGGAGCTGTTTTTT.

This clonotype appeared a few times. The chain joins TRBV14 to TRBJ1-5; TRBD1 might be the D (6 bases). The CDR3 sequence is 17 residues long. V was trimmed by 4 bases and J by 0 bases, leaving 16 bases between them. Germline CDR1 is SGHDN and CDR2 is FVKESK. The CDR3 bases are TGTGCCAGCAGCCCCCCCCCGACAGGCTATAGCAATCAGCCCCAGCATTTT. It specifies CASSPPPTGYSNQPQHF.

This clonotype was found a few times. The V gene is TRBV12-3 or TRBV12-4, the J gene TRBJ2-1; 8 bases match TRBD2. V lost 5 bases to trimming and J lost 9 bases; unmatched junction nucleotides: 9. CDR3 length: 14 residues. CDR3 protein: CASSPQREWLEQFF. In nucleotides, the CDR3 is TGTGCCAGCAGTCCTCAGCGGGAGTGGCTTGAGCAGTTCTTC.

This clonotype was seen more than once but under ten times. CDR3 nucleotides: TGCGCCACCGAGCGGGGGGGTGAAGGGGAGCTGTTTTTT. As protein: CATERGGEGELFF. The V and J genes are TRBV10-2 and TRBJ2-2; 10 positions agree with TRBD2. The junction had 7 bases not matched to a gene; V was cut back by 10 bases and J by 8 bases. CDR3 length: 13 amino acids. The V gene's germline CDR1 is WSHSY and CDR2 SAAADI.

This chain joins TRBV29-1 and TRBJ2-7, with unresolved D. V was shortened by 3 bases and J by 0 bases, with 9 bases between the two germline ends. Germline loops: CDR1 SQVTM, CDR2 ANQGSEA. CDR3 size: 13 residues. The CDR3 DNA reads TGCAGCGTTGACGGCGGTCCCTCCTACGAGCAGTACTTC. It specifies CSVDGGPSYEQYF.

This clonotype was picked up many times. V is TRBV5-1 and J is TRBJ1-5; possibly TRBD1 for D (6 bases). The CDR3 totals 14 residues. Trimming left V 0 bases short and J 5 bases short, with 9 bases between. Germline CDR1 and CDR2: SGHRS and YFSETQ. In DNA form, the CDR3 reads TGCGCCAGCAGCTTGGGACAGGAGGATCAGCCCCAGCATTTT. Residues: CASSLGQEDQPQHF.

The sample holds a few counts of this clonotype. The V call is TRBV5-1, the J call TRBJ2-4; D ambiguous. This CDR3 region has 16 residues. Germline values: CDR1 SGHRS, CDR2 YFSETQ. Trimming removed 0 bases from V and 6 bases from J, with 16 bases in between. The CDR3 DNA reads TGCGCCAGCAGCTTGGATAGACGGCCAACGGGAAACATTCAGTACTTC. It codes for CASSLDRRPTGNIQYF.

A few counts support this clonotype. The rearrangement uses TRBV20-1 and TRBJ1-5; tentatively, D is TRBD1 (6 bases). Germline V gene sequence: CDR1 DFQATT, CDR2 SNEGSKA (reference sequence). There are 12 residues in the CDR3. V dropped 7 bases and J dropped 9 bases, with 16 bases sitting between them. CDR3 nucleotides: TGCAGTGGAGGGACGGGGGCTGGGCCCCAGCATTTT. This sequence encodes CSGGTGAGPQHF.

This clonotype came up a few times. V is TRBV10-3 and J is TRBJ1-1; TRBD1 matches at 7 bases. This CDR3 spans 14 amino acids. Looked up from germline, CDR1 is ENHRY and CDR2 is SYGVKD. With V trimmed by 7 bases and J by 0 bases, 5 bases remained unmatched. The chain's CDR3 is CAITPTGLNTEAFF. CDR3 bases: TGTGCCATCACCCCGACAGGGCTGAACACTGAAGCTTTCTTT.

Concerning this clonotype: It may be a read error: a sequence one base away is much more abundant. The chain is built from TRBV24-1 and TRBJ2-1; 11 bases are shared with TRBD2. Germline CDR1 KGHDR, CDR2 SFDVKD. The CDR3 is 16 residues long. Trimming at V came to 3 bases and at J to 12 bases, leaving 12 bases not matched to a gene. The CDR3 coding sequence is TGTGCCACCAGTGATCGTACTAGCGGGAGTTTTCATGGGCAGTTCTTC. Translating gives CATSDRTSGSFHGQFF.

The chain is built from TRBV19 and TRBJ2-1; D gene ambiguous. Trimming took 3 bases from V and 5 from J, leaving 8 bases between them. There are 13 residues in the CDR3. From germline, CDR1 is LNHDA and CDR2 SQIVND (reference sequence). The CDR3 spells CASSISINNEQFF. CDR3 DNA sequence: TGTGCCAGTAGTATTTCGATCAACAATGAGCAGTTCTTC.

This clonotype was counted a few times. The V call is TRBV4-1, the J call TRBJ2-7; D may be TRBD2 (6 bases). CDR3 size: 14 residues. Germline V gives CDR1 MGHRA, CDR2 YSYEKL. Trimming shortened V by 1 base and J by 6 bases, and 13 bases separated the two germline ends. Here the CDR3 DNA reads TGCGCCAGCAGCCAAGGAACCGGGGGAGTCGAGCAGTACTTC. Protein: CASSQGTGGVEQYF.

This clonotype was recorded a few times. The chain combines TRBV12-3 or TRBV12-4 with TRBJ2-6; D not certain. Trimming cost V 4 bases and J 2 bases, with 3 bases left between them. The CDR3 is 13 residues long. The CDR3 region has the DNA TGTGCCAGCAGTTCGACTGGGGCCAACGTCCTGACTTTC. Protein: CASSSTGANVLTF.

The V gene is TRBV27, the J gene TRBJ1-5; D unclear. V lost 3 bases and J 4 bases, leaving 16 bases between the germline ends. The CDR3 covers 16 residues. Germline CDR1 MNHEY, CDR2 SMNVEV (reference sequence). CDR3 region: CASSFRPPGGNQPQHF. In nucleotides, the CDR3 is TGTGCCAGCAGTTTTCGCCCCCCGGGTGGTAATCAGCCCCAGCATTTT.

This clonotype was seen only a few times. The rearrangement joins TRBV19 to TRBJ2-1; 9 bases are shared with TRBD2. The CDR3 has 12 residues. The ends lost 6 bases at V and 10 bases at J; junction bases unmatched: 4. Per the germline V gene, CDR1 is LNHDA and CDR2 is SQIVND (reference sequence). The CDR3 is CASSYLAGEQFF. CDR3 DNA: TGTGCCAGTAGCTATCTAGCGGGAGAGCAGTTCTTC.

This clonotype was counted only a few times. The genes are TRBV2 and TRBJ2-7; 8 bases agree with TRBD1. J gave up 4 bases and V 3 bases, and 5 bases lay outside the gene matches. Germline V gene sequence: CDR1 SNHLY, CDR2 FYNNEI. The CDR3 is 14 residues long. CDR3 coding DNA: TGTGCCAGCAGTGACCCTGACAGGGGTTACGAGCAGTACTTC. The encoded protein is CASSDPDRGYEQYF.

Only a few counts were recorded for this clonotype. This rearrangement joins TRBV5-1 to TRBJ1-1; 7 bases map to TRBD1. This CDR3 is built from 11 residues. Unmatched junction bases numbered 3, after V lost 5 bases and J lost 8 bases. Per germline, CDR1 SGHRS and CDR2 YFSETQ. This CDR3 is CASRGTVEAFF. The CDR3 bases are TGCGCCAGCAGAGGGACAGTGGAAGCTTTCTTT.

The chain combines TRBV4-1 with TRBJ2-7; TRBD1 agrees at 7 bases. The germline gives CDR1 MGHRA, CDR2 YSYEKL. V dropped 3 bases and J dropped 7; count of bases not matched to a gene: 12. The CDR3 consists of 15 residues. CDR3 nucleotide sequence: TGCGCCAGCAGCCAGGGAAGGACAGGCCAAAAGGAGCAGTACTTC. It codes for CASSQGRTGQKEQYF.

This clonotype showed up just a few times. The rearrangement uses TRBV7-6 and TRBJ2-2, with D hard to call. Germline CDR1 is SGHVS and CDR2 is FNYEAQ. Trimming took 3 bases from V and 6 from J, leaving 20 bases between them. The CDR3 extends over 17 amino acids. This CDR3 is CASSFSLGPRSSGELFF. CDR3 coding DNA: TGTGCCAGCAGCTTCAGTCTCGGCCCCAGGTCCTCCGGGGAGCTGTTTTTT.

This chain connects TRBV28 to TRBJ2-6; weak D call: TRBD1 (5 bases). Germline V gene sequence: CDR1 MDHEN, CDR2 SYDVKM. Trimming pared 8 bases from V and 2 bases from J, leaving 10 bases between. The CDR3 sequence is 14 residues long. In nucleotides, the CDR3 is TGTGCCAGCCAGGGTCCCGCTGGGGCCAACGTCCTGACTTTC. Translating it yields CASQGPAGANVLTF.